The source of this TCR beta chain is a study of beta chain features in type 1 diabetes. The wider study: Patients shared similar age, gender and cell yields with healthy donors. Notes on the study in general: Shortening of TCRB CDR3s, moderate but significant, appeared in all four CD4+ subsets of Type 1 diabetes patients. Within the patient group, naive, central memory and Treg TCRB repertoires appeared more similar to each other than within healthy donors.

The collection from each donor was one heparinised blood draw averaging approximately 110 mL. For this clone: The antigen is undetermined.

TCRB transcripts that were expressed got sequenced, as all of the isolated RNA had been reverse transcribed. Sequenced by immunoSEQ multiplex PCR; TCRdb stores in-frame clones only, minus some. There are 40,000 to 50,000 clones in the sample; 66% occur only once, and less than 2% lies in the top ten. The germline V and J ends were trimmed by 5 bases and 0 bases, with 13 bases remaining between them. The CDR3 consists of 16 residues. CDR1 is SEHNR, CDR2 FQNEAQ, per germline (reference sequence). The sequence derives from a man aged 30 to 45 with type 1 diabetes. Some clones in this sample may be carry-over from other donors' samples. Sequencing input: Tregs from blood. The V and J genes are TRBV7-9 and TRBJ1-4; no clear D. CDR3 sequence: CASSGIGLATNEKLFF. The CDR3 coding sequence is TGTGCCAGCAGCGGCATCGGACTTGCAACTAATGAAAAACTGTTTTTT.